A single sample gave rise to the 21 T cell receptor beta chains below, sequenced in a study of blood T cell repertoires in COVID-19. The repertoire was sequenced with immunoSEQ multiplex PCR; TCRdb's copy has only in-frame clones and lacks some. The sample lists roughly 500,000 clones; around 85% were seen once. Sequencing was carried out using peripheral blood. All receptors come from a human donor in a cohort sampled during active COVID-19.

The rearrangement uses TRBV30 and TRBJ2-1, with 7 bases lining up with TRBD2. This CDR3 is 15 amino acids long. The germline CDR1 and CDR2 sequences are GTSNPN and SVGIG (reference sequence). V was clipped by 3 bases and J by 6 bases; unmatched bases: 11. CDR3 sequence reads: CAWRAGGGRVNEQFF. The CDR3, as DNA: TGTGCCTGGAGAGCCGGGGGAGGGCGGGTCAATGAGCAGTTCTTC.

CDR3 loop: CASSARQGITEAFF. CDR3 bases: TGTGCCAGCAGTGCCCGACAGGGTATCACTGAAGCTTTCTTT. The genes are TRBV25-1 and TRBJ1-1, with TRBD1 matching 7 bases. This CDR3 has 14 residues. From germline, CDR1 is MGHDK and CDR2 SYGVNS. J lost 4 bases, V lost 4 bases, and 6 bases had no gene match.

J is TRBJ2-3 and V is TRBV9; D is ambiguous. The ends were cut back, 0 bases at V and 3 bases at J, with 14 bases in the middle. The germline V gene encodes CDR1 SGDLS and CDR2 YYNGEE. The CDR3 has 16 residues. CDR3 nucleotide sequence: TGTGCCAGCAGCGTAGGGTCTAGAATGTTGACAGATACGCAGTATTTT. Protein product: CASSVGSRMLTDTQYF.

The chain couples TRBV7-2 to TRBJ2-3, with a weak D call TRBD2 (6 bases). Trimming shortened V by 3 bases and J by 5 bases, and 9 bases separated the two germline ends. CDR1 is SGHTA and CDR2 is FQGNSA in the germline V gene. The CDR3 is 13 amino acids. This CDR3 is CASSFAREDTQYF. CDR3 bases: TGTGCCAGCAGCTTTGCGCGGGAAGATACGCAGTATTTT.

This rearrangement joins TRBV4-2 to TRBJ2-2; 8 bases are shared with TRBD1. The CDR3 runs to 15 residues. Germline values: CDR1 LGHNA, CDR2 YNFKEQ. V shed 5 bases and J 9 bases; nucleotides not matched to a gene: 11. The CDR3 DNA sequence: TGTGCCAGCAGCGAAAGGACAGGGAGTAGCAGGGAGCTGTTTTTT. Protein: CASSERTGSSRELFF.

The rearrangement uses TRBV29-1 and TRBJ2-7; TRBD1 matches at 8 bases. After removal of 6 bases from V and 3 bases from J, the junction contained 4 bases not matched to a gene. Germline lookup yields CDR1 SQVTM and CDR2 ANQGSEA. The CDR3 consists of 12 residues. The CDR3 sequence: CSVGTGGYEQYF. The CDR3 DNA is TGCAGCGTGGGGACAGGTGGCTACGAGCAGTACTTC.

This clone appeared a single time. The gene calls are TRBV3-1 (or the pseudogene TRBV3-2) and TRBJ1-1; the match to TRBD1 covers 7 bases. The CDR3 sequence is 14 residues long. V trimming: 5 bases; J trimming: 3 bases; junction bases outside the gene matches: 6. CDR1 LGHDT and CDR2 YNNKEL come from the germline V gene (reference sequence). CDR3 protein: CASSLPDRDTEAFF. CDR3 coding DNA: TGTGCCAGCAGCTTACCCGACAGGGACACTGAAGCTTTCTTT.

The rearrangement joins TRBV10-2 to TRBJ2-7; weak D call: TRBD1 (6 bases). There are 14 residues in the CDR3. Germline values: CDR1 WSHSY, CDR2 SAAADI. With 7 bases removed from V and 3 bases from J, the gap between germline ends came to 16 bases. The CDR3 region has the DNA TGCGCCAGCAATAGGGGGACCCTAGACTACGAGCAGTACTTC. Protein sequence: CASNRGTLDYEQYF.

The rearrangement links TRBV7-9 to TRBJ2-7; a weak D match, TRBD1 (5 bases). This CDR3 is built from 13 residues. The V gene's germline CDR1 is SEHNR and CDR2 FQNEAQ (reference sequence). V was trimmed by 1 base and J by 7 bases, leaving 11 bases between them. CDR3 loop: CASSLEPDTEQYF. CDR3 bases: TGTGCCAGCAGCTTAGAGCCGGACACGGAGCAGTACTTC.

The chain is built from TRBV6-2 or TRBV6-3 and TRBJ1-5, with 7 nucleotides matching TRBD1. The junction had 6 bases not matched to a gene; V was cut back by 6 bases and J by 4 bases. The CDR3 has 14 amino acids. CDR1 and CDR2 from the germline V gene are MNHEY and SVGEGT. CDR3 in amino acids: CASSRTGTNQPQHF. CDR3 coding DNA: TGTGCCAGCAGCCGGACAGGTACTAATCAGCCCCAGCATTTT.

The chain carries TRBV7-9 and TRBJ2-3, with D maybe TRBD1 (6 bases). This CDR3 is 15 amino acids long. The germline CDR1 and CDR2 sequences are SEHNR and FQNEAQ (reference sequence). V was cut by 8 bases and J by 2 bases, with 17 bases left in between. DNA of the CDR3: TGTGCCAGCTCTCAGGGGCAGGCCCCCACAGATACGCAGTATTTT. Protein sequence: CASSQGQAPTDTQYF.

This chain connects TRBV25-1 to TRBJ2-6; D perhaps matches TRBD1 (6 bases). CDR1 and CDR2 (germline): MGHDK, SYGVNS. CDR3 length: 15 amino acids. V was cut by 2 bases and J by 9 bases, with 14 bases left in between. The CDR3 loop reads CASSERKGGINVLTF. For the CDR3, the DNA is TGTGCCAGCAGTGAACGTAAAGGGGGTATCAACGTCCTGACTTTC. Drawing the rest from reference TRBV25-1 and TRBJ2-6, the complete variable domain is EADIYQTPRYLVIGTGKKITLECSQTMGHDKMYWYQQDPGMELHLIHYSYGVNSTEKGDLSSESTVSRIRTEHFPLTLESARPSHTSQYLCASSERKGGINVLTFGAGSRLTVL.

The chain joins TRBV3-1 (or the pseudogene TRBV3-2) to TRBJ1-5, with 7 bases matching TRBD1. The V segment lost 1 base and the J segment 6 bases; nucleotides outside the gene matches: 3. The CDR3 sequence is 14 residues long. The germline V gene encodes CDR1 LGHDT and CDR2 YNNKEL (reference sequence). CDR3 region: CASSQGNRGQPQHF. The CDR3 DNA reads TGTGCCAGCAGCCAAGGCAACAGGGGTCAGCCCCAGCATTTT.

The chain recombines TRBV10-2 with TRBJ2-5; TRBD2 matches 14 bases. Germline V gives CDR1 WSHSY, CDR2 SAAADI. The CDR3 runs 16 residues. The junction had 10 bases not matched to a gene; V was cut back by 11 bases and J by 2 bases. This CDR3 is CAAKEGTSGSQETQYF. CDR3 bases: TGCGCCGCAAAGGAGGGGACTAGCGGGAGTCAAGAGACCCAGTACTTC.

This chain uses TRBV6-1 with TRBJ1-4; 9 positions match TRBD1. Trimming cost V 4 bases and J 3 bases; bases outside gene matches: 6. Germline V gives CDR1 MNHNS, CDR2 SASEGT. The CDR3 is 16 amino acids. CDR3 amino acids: CASSAQGARANEKLFF. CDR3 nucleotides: TGTGCCAGCAGTGCACAGGGGGCGCGGGCTAATGAAAAACTGTTTTTT.

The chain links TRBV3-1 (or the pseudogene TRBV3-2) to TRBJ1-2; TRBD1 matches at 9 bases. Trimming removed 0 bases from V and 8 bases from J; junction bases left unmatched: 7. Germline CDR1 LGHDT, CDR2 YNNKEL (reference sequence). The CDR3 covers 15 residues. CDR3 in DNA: TGTGCCAGCAGCCAAGAGGCCCAGGGACAGGGAGGCTACACCTTC. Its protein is CASSQEAQGQGGYTF.

The CDR3 here is CASRGQGPTNTGELFF. The CDR3 DNA sequence: TGTGCCAGCAGGGGCCAAGGTCCTACGAACACCGGGGAGCTGTTTTTT. This sequence joins TRBV2 and TRBJ2-2; D uncertain. CDR1 and CDR2 (germline): SNHLY, FYNNEI. Trimming left V 6 bases short and J 0 bases short, with 14 bases between. The CDR3 spans 16 residues. Complete variable domain (other parts from reference TRBV2 and TRBJ2-2): EPEVTQTPSHQVTQMGQEVILRCVPISNHLYFYWYRQILGQKVEFLVSFYNNEISEKSEIFDDQFSVERPDGSNFTLKIRSTKLEDSAMYFCASRGQGPTNTGELFFGEGSRLTVL.

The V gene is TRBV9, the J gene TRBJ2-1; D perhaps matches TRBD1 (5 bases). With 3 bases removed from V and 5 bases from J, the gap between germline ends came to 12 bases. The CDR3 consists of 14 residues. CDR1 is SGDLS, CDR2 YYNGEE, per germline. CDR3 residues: CASSATAFDNEQFF. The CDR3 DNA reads TGTGCCAGCAGCGCGACAGCTTTCGACAATGAGCAGTTCTTC.

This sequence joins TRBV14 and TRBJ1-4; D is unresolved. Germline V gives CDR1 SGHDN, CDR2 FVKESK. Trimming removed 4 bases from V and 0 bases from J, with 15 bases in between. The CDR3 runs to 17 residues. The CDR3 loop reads CASSLRALTATNEKLFF. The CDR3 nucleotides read TGTGCCAGCAGCCTCCGAGCACTGACTGCAACTAATGAAAAACTGTTTTTT.

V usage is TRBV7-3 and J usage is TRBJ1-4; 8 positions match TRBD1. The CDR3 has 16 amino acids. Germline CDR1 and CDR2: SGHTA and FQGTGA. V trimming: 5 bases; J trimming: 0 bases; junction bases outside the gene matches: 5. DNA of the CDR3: TGTGCCAGCAGCAGGACAGGGCCCACAACTAATGAAAAACTGTTTTTT. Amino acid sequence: CASSRTGPTTNEKLFF. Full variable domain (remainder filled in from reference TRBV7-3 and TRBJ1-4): GAGVSQTPSNKVTEKGKYVELRCDPISGHTALYWYRQSLGQGPEFLIYFQGTGAADDSGLPNDRFFAVRPEGSVSTLKIQRTERGDSAVYLCASSRTGPTTNEKLFFGSGTQLSVL.

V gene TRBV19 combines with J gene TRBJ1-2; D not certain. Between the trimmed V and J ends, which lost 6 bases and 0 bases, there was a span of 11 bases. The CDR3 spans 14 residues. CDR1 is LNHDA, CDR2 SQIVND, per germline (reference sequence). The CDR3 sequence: CASRWGAANYGYTF. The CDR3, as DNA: TGTGCCAGTAGATGGGGAGCAGCTAACTATGGCTACACCTTC.